This T cell receptor (beta chain) comes out of a study of early T cells in non-severe SARS-CoV-2 infection. In the study overall: Sequenced material consisted of bulk RNA (from unsorted whole blood), and chains were unpaired.

Unique molecular identifiers tagged individual cDNA molecules. MiXCR, applied by TCRdb to the 5' RACE reads, yields one record per CDR3 protein. The repertoire holds around 98,000 distinct CDR3 sequences, about 10% seen once, with approximately 5.4% in the top ten. As to this clonotype: Its antigen remains unknown.

This CDR3 has 15 residues. The V gene's germline CDR1 is SGDLS and CDR2 YYNGEE. V shed 3 bases and J 5 bases; nucleotides not matched to a gene: 6. Findings and limits, study-wide: Matching results from VDJdb favored anti-spike CD8 responses, leaving private and CD4 specificities undetected.

V and J are TRBV9 and TRBJ2-3; 10 nucleotides match TRBD1. Sequencing input: whole blood. This sequence originates from an adult who was a healthcare worker with PCR-confirmed SARS-CoV-2 infection or an uninfected control (not recorded which). In DNA, the CDR3 is TGTGCCAGCAGCGCCGGGACAGGGGCAGGAGATACGCAGTATTTT. Translated, it gives CASSAGTGAGDTQYF.